This is a list of T cell receptor beta chains from one sample in a study of blood T cell repertoires in COVID-19. Using immunoSEQ multiplex PCR, the repertoire was profiled, and TCRdb retains in-frame clones only, with some absent. This sample carries about 300,000 clones, 70% to 90% of them seen once, and the ten largest clones take roughly 9.1%. Material for sequencing was peripheral blood. The receptors originated from a man younger than 35 with active or convalescent COVID-19. CDR3s include the opening cysteine and the closing phenylalanine or tryptophan. D genes are given only for firm matches. Only some rows state a clone size, as once, few, many or a class for expanded clones.

clone_size: few
v_call: TRBV9
j_call: TRBJ1-3
d_call: TRBD1
cdr3_nt: TGTGCCAGCAGCAGCCGGGACAGGGGCTCCTCTGGAAACACCATATATTTT
cdr3_aa: CASSSRDRGSSGNTIYF

clone_size: NA
v_call: TRBV4-2
j_call: TRBJ2-7
d_call: TRBD1
cdr3_nt: TGTGCCAGCAGCCAAGCCTCCGGGACAGGGGTCTCCTACGAGCAGTACTTC
cdr3_aa: CASSQASGTGVSYEQYF

clone_size: few
v_call: TRBV7-9
j_call: TRBJ1-2
d_call: TRBD1
cdr3_nt: TGTGCCAGCAGCCAAGGGCAGGGGGCTGGCTATGGCTACACCTTC
cdr3_aa: CASSQGQGAGYGYTF

clone_size: NA
v_call: TRBV6-5
j_call: TRBJ1-5
d_call: NA
cdr3_nt: TGTGCCAGCAGTTACTCATCGACGGGTGGCCAGCCCCAGCATTTT
cdr3_aa: CASSYSSTGGQPQHF

clone_size: NA
v_call: TRBV6-5
j_call: TRBJ1-5
d_call: NA
cdr3_nt: TGTGCCATCCACGGACAGCCACCCAATCAGCCCCAGCATTTT
cdr3_aa: CAIHGQPPNQPQHF

clone_size: NA
v_call: TRBV19
j_call: TRBJ1-4
d_call: NA
cdr3_nt: TGTGCCAGTAGTAGACAGAGAGCTAATGAAAAACTGTTTTTT
cdr3_aa: CASSRQRANEKLFF

clone_size: NA
v_call: TRBV24-1
j_call: TRBJ2-3
d_call: TRBD1
cdr3_nt: TGTGCCACCAGTGATTCACAGGGGACAGATACGCAGTATTTT
cdr3_aa: CATSDSQGTDTQYF

clone_size: NA
v_call: TRBV5-1
j_call: TRBJ1-4
d_call: NA
cdr3_nt: TGCGCCAGCAGCTTGTTTTTCGGTGAGGGACAAACAAATGAAAAACTGTTTTTT
cdr3_aa: CASSLFFGEGQTNEKLFF

clone_size: NA
v_call: TRBV4-3
j_call: TRBJ2-2
d_call: NA
cdr3_nt: TGCGCCAGCAGCACAGCCACCGGGGAGCTGTTTTTT
cdr3_aa: CASSTATGELFF

clone_size: NA
v_call: TRBV5-1
j_call: TRBJ2-3
d_call: TRBD2
cdr3_nt: TGCGCCAGCAGCTTGGTACCAGCGGGGAGCACAGATACGCAGTATTTT
cdr3_aa: CASSLVPAGSTDTQYF

clone_size: NA
v_call: TRBV19
j_call: TRBJ1-6
d_call: TRBD1
cdr3_nt: TGTGCCACCGGGGACAGGGAGTCCGCCTATAATTCACCCCTCCACTTT
cdr3_aa: CATGDRESAYNSPLHF

clone_size: NA
v_call: TRBV5-1
j_call: TRBJ2-7
d_call: TRBD1
cdr3_nt: TGCGCCAGCAGCCCGGACGGGACAGCTAAGTACGAGCAGTACTTC
cdr3_aa: CASSPDGTAKYEQYF

clone_size: NA
v_call: TRBV9
j_call: TRBJ2-6
d_call: TRBD2
cdr3_nt: TGTGCCAGCAGCGCCCCGGGACGGGGAGGGTCTGGGGCCAACGTCCTGACTTTC
cdr3_aa: CASSAPGRGGSGANVLTF

clone_size: NA
v_call: TRBV7-2
j_call: TRBJ2-7
d_call: TRBD2
cdr3_nt: TGTGCCAGCAGCCTCGGGCTAGCGGGGGCCGAGCAGTACTTC
cdr3_aa: CASSLGLAGAEQYF

clone_size: few
v_call: TRBV5-1
j_call: TRBJ2-3
d_call: TRBD2
cdr3_nt: TGCGCCAGCAGCTTAGAGATAGCGGGGGGCACAGATACGCAGTATTTT
cdr3_aa: CASSLEIAGGTDTQYF

clone_size: NA
v_call: TRBV27
j_call: TRBJ1-2
d_call: NA
cdr3_nt: TGTGCCAGCAGTTTATCGATTTCAGGGGCCACCGAGGGGGGCTACACCTTC
cdr3_aa: CASSLSISGATEGGYTF

clone_size: NA
v_call: TRBV7-9
j_call: TRBJ1-2
d_call: NA
cdr3_nt: TGTGCCAGCAGCTTTTCCCCGGGGGGCTCTGGCTACACCTTC
cdr3_aa: CASSFSPGGSGYTF

clone_size: NA
v_call: TRBV3-1/TRBV3-2
j_call: TRBJ2-2
d_call: TRBD2
cdr3_nt: TGTGCCAGCAGCCGAGGCCCCGGGACTAGCGGGGGAACCGGGGAGCTGTTTTTT
cdr3_aa: CASSRGPGTSGGTGELFF

clone_size: NA
v_call: TRBV27
j_call: TRBJ1-1
d_call: TRBD1
cdr3_nt: TGTGCCAGCTGGACAGGTAGGACTGAAGCTTTCTTT
cdr3_aa: CASWTGRTEAFF

clone_size: NA
v_call: TRBV24-1
j_call: TRBJ2-2
d_call: TRBD1
cdr3_nt: TGTGCCACCAGTGACTCCCGGACAGGGCACACCGGGGAGCTGTTTTTT
cdr3_aa: CATSDSRTGHTGELFF

clone_size: NA
v_call: TRBV27
j_call: TRBJ2-7
d_call: NA
cdr3_nt: TGTGCCAGCAGCCTTGGAGTTTCCGGCGAGCAGTACTTC
cdr3_aa: CASSLGVSGEQYF

clone_size: few
v_call: TRBV3-1/TRBV3-2
j_call: TRBJ2-7
d_call: NA
cdr3_nt: TGTGCCAGCAGCCAAAATCTAGTCTACGAGCAGTACTTC
cdr3_aa: CASSQNLVYEQYF

clone_size: NA
v_call: TRBV5-4
j_call: TRBJ1-2
d_call: TRBD1
cdr3_nt: TGTGCCAGCAGCTTACAGGGGGCACTCTATGGCTACACCTTC
cdr3_aa: CASSLQGALYGYTF

clone_size: NA
v_call: TRBV7-9
j_call: TRBJ1-2
d_call: TRBD1
cdr3_nt: TGTGCCAGCAACCGGGGACAGGGGGAATCTGGCTACACCTTC
cdr3_aa: CASNRGQGESGYTF

clone_size: NA
v_call: TRBV18
j_call: TRBJ2-3
d_call: NA
cdr3_nt: TGTGCCAGCTCACCCCTGACGCCTGGCGGGGGCACAGATACGCAGTATTTT
cdr3_aa: CASSPLTPGGGTDTQYF

clone_size: few
v_call: TRBV19
j_call: TRBJ1-4
d_call: NA
cdr3_nt: TGTGCCAGTAGTATAGGATCCGGGAGGGGAGAAAAACTGTTTTTT
cdr3_aa: CASSIGSGRGEKLFF

clone_size: NA
v_call: TRBV13
j_call: TRBJ2-1
d_call: TRBD1
cdr3_nt: TGTGCCAGCAGCTCTCGGCAACAGGGGGGCGATGAGCAGTTCTTC
cdr3_aa: CASSSRQQGGDEQFF

clone_size: NA
v_call: TRBV5-1
j_call: TRBJ2-7
d_call: TRBD1
cdr3_nt: TGCGCCAGCAGCGAACCGACAGGGTTGGGGGAGCAGTACTTC
cdr3_aa: CASSEPTGLGEQYF

clone_size: NA
v_call: TRBV15
j_call: TRBJ1-2
d_call: TRBD1
cdr3_nt: TGTGCCACCAGCCGGGACAGGGGTGGAGGCTACACCTTC
cdr3_aa: CATSRDRGGGYTF

clone_size: NA
v_call: TRBV5-4
j_call: TRBJ2-3
d_call: TRBD2
cdr3_nt: TGTGCCAGCAGCCCCCGGGGGGGCCCAGATACGCAGTATTTT
cdr3_aa: CASSPRGGPDTQYF

clone_size: NA
v_call: TRBV4-1
j_call: TRBJ2-7
d_call: TRBD2
cdr3_nt: TGCGCCAGCAGCCATTGGCTAGCGGGGATATACGAGCAGTACTTC
cdr3_aa: CASSHWLAGIYEQYF

clone_size: NA
v_call: TRBV19
j_call: TRBJ2-1
d_call: NA
cdr3_nt: TGTGCCAGTAGTATAGCCACAATCTCCTACAATGAGCAGTTCTTC
cdr3_aa: CASSIATISYNEQFF

clone_size: NA
v_call: TRBV3-1/TRBV3-2
j_call: TRBJ2-7
d_call: TRBD1
cdr3_nt: TGTGCCAGCAGCCAAGGAGTGGCACAGGGGAACTACGAGCAGTACTTC
cdr3_aa: CASSQGVAQGNYEQYF

clone_size: NA
v_call: TRBV6-5
j_call: TRBJ1-4
d_call: NA
cdr3_nt: TGTGCCAGCAGTTCGACGCCCCCCTCGGGGGAAAAACTGTTTTTT
cdr3_aa: CASSSTPPSGEKLFF

clone_size: NA
v_call: TRBV29-1
j_call: TRBJ2-2
d_call: TRBD1
cdr3_nt: TGCAGCGTTGACTGGACAGGGGGGTCAGGGGAGCTGTTTTTT
cdr3_aa: CSVDWTGGSGELFF

clone_size: NA
v_call: TRBV12-3/TRBV12-4
j_call: TRBJ1-3
d_call: NA
cdr3_nt: TGTGCCAGCACCCAGACAGGCGGAAACACCATATATTTT
cdr3_aa: CASTQTGGNTIYF

clone_size: NA
v_call: TRBV7-2
j_call: TRBJ1-5
d_call: NA
cdr3_nt: TGTGCCAGCAGCCCCATCGGCGGGAGCAATCAGCCCCAGCATTTT
cdr3_aa: CASSPIGGSNQPQHF